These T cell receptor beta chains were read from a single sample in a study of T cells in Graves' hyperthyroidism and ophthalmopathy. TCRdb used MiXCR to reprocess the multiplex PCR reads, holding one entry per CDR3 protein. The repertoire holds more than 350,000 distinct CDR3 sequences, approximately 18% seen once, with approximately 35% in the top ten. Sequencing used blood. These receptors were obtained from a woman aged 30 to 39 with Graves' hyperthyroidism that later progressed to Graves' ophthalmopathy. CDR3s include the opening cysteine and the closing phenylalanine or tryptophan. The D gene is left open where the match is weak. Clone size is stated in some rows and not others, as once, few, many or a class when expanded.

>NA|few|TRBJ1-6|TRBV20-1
CSAIRDSSSYNSPLHF
TGCAGTGCTATCCGGGACTCAAGCTCCTATAATTCACCCCTCCACTTT
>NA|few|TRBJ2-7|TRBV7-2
CASSLAPGNEQYF
TGTGCCAGCAGCTTAGCGCCGGGTAACGAGCAGTACTTC
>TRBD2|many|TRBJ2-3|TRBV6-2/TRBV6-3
CASGPAGVLRSDTQYF
TGTGCCAGCGGGCCAGCGGGAGTACTCCGGTCAGATACGCAGTATTTT
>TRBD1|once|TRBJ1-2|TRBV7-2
CASSTGDRGFNYGYTF
TGTGCCAGCAGCACGGGGGACAGGGGGTTTAACTATGGCTACACCTTC
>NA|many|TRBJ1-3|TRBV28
CASSLLQGAGNTIYF
TGTGCCAGCAGTTTATTACAGGGCGCTGGAAACACCATATATTTT
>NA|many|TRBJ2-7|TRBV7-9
CASSQARDAYEQYF
TGTGCCAGCAGCCAAGCCCGGGACGCCTACGAGCAGTACTTC
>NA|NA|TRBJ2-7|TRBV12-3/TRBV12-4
CASSFSTPYEQYF
TGTGCCAGCAGTTTTAGTACTCCCTACGAGCAGTACTTC
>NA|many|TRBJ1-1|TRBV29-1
CSVGSGRNKDTEAFF
TGCAGCGTTGGGTCTGGCAGGAATAAGGACACTGAAGCTTTCTTT
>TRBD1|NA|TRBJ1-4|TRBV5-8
CASSFGTGKEKLFF
TGTGCCAGCAGCTTCGGGACAGGGAAAGAAAAACTGTTTTTT
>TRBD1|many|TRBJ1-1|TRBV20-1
CSARVMRGHTEAFF
TGCAGTGCTAGAGTAATGAGGGGGCACACTGAAGCTTTCTTT
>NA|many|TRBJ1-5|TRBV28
CASNRDFSSNQPQHF
TGTGCCAGCAACAGGGATTTCTCGAGCAATCAGCCCCAGCATTTT
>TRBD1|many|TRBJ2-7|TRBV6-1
CASSDGTGLYEQYF
TGTGCCAGCAGTGATGGGACAGGGCTCTACGAGCAGTACTTC
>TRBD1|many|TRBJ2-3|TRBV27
CASHLPGQGCTDTQYF
TGTGCCAGCCACCTTCCCGGACAGGGGTGCACAGATACGCAGTATTTT
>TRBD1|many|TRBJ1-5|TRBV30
CAWGTGAPQPQHF
TGTGCCTGGGGGACAGGGGCGCCTCAGCCCCAGCATTTT
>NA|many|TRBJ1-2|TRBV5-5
CASSLGGFDYGYTF
TGTGCCAGCAGCTTGGGGGGGTTTGACTATGGCTACACCTTC
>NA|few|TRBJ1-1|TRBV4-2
CASSQVPWGREGNTEAFF
TGTGCCAGCAGCCAAGTACCCTGGGGCAGGGAGGGGAACACTGAAGCTTTCTTT
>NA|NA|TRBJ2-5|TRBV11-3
CASRHTTGPQETQYF
TGTGCCAGCAGGCACACTACCGGGCCCCAAGAGACCCAGTACTTC
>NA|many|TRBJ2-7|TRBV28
CASSHNEQYF
TGTGCCAGCAGCCACAACGAGCAGTACTTC